This T cell receptor (beta chain) was obtained from a study of T cells in Graves' hyperthyroidism and ophthalmopathy. Extraction of PBMCs used approximately 10 ml of fresh peripheral blood. Amplification targeted TCR beta CDR3 regions from RNA transcripts. With the HTBI primer set, the TCR CDR3 went through a first round of RT-PCR. MiXCR, run by TCRdb on the multiplex PCR reads, gives a single entry per CDR3 protein. The sample carries some 490,000 distinct CDR3 sequences, 20% to 25% recorded once. This clonotype appeared a few times. Its antigen is currently unknown. This CDR3 comprises 13 residues. Germline-derived CDR1 and CDR2 are GTSNPN and SVGIG (reference sequence). V was pared by 0 bases and J by 6 bases, with 8 bases between. General study findings and limits: Peripheral blood also featured most of the thyroid clonotypes expanded above 0.001. Ophthalmopathy was identified by the model a median roughly six months ahead of onset.

Sequenced sample: blood. V is TRBV30 and J is TRBJ2-2, with D unclear. The source of this sequence is a woman aged 70 to 79 with Graves' ophthalmopathy. In DNA form, the CDR3 reads TGTGCCTGGAGTGTACTTGGGGCCGGGGAGCTGTTTTTT. This translates into CAWSVLGAGELFF.